The present T cell receptor (beta chain) was sequenced within a study of T cells in localized non-small cell lung cancer. Study-wide results and limits: Longer overall survival was linked to higher blood T cell density. Sequencing was restricted to one tumor region; therefore, heterogeneity remains possible. Adjacent lung tissue had a median about 60 of the top 100 clones found in the tumor. Uninvolved neighboring lung showed the greatest T cell clonality, exceeding tumor.

Concerning this clone itself: Its antigen is unknown.

Libraries were prepared by immunoSEQ multiplex PCR; TCRdb keeps only in-frame clonotypes and omits some of them. This table holds about 52,000 clones, roughly 86% found once. Germline values: CDR1 SGHDT, CDR2 YYEEEE. Trimming removed 0 bases at V and 4 bases at J, with 7 bases between. CDR3 length: 13 amino acids. The TCR was taken from a female donor with stage II lung adenocarcinoma. This chain joins TRBV5-6 and TRBJ1-1; D uncertain. The source was PBMCs, collected before any cancer treatment. CDR3 amino acids: CASSLGEGTEAFF. The CDR3, as DNA: TGTGCCAGCAGCTTGGGGGAGGGCACTGAAGCTTTCTTT.